A single sample gave rise to the 10 T cell receptor beta chains below, sequenced in a study of OX40 agonist ivuxolimab in advanced cancers. Clones were sequenced by immunoSEQ multiplex PCR, and TCRdb holds only the in-frame ones, with some missing. The sample consists of about 61,000 clones, approximately 90% of them appearing once. Sequenced here: CD4+ or CD8+ T cells sorted from blood, sampled in a trial of the OX40 agonist ivuxolimab. The receptor set was obtained from an adult with an advanced solid tumor such as melanoma, head and neck, liver or kidney cancer.

This clone was detected a few times. This rearrangement joins TRBV6-6 to TRBJ1-5; perhaps TRBD1 as D (5 bases). CDR1 and CDR2 from the germline V gene are MNHNY and SVGAGI (reference sequence). The germline V and J ends were trimmed by 8 bases and 4 bases, with 15 bases remaining between them. The CDR3 loop spans 14 amino acids. DNA for the CDR3: TGTGCCAGCTACTCCATTCAGGGAAATCAGCCCCAGCATTTT. This encodes CASYSIQGNQPQHF.

V and J are TRBV4-1 and TRBJ2-1; no firm D call. The CDR3 has 13 residues. Trimming cost V 4 bases and J 6 bases, with 10 bases left between them. Germline values: CDR1 MGHRA, CDR2 YSYEKL. The CDR3 region is CASSPARVNEQFF. The CDR3 DNA reads as TGCGCCAGCAGCCCGGCCAGAGTCAATGAGCAGTTCTTC.

The chain couples TRBV2 to TRBJ1-5; D unclear. V dropped 1 base and J dropped 3 bases, with 10 bases sitting between them. The length of the CDR3 is 15 residues. CDR1 is SNHLY and CDR2 is FYNNEI in the germline V gene. The CDR3 sequence is CASSEGTAVNQPQHF. CDR3 coding DNA: TGTGCCAGCAGTGAAGGGACGGCCGTCAATCAGCCCCAGCATTTT. Complete variable domain (other parts from reference TRBV2 and TRBJ1-5): EPEVTQTPSHQVTQMGQEVILRCVPISNHLYFYWYRQILGQKVEFLVSFYNNEISEKSEIFDDQFSVERPDGSNFTLKIRSTKLEDSAMYFCASSEGTAVNQPQHFGDGTRLSIL.

This chain connects TRBV27 to TRBJ1-1; no clear D. V was clipped by 5 bases and J by 4 bases, with 14 bases between them. Per the germline V gene, CDR1 is MNHEY and CDR2 is SMNVEV (reference sequence). The CDR3 extends over 14 amino acids. The CDR3 spells CASSPTTSGTEAFF. For the CDR3, the DNA is TGTGCCAGCAGTCCGACGACAAGTGGCACTGAAGCTTTCTTT.

V usage is TRBV30 and J usage is TRBJ1-1; 7 positions match TRBD1. There are 13 residues in the CDR3. J lost 5 bases, V lost 3 bases, and 6 bases had no gene match. The V gene's germline CDR1 is GTSNPN and CDR2 SVGIG (reference sequence). The CDR3 protein is CAWSPTGRTEAFF. DNA of the CDR3: TGTGCCTGGAGCCCGACAGGGCGGACTGAAGCTTTCTTT.

The table lists this clone with a count of one. The CDR3 bases are TGTGCCAGCAGTGTGGCAGTTGAAGCTTTCTTT. Its translation: CASSVAVEAFF. The V call is TRBV2, the J call TRBJ1-1; D is undetermined. The CDR3 has 11 residues. V gave up 4 bases and J gave up 7 bases, with 7 bases separating them. Germline CDR1 SNHLY, CDR2 FYNNEI.

This clone was detected once. The chain combines TRBV29-1 with TRBJ1-2; 8 bases agree with TRBD1. V lost 6 bases to trimming and J lost 4 bases; unmatched junction nucleotides: 10. The germline gives CDR1 SQVTM, CDR2 ANQGSEA. The CDR3 runs 14 residues. This chain's CDR3 is CSVTSRGRGYGYTF. The CDR3 nucleotides read TGCAGCGTGACAAGCAGGGGGCGCGGCTATGGCTACACCTTC.

This clone was seen only once. This chain joins TRBV7-2 and TRBJ2-1, with 10 bases lining up with TRBD2. This CDR3 region has 17 residues. Germline CDR1 reads SGHTA; CDR2 reads FQGNSA. J was trimmed by 4 bases and V by 2 bases; bases with no gene match: 8. The CDR3 DNA reads as TGTGCCAGCAGCTTAAATTTAGCGGGGGGAGTTTACAATGAGCAGTTCTTC. It yields the protein CASSLNLAGGVYNEQFF.

This clone has a handful of counts. The chain joins TRBV6-1 to TRBJ2-3; D unresolved. The CDR3 totals 15 residues. Germline V CDR1 and CDR2: MNHNS, SASEGT. The V and J ends lost 2 bases and 5 bases respectively, with 14 bases between them. This CDR3 is CASSEYFAPGDTQYF. CDR3 in DNA: TGTGCCAGCAGTGAATATTTTGCCCCGGGAGATACGCAGTATTTT.

The rearrangement uses TRBV27 and TRBJ2-1, with 8 positions matching TRBD2. The CDR3 totals 15 residues. Trimming took 5 bases from V and 7 from J; bases not matched to a gene: 10. Germline lookup yields CDR1 MNHEY and CDR2 SMNVEV (reference sequence). CDR3 sequence reads: CASSLDTGGRNEQFF. In DNA form, the CDR3 reads TGTGCCAGCAGTCTCGATACGGGGGGGAGAAATGAGCAGTTCTTC.